A selection of T cell receptor beta chains follows, all from one sample in a study of shared clonotypes between healthy human individuals. Sequencing was performed with immunoSEQ multiplex PCR; in TCRdb, only in-frame clones are kept and a portion is missing. The table has about 2.3 million clones, 93% seen once. Input material: naive CD4+ T cells from PBMCs. All receptors come from a man aged 18 to 30 in good health. Some clones in this sample may be carry-over from other donors' samples. CDR3s include the opening cysteine and the closing phenylalanine or tryptophan. Fields, in order: clone size, V gene, D gene, J gene, CDR3 protein, CDR3 DNA. The D gene is left open where the match is weak. Clone sizes are given selectively: once, few, many, or a class where the clone is expanded.

NA	TRBV30	TRBD1	TRBJ2-1	CAWTKPPRGLGEQFF	TGTGCCTGGACCAAACCCCCCAGGGGGCTAGGTGAGCAGTTCTTC
once	TRBV9	NA	TRBJ1-1	CASSGGIPTENTEAFF	TGTGCCAGCAGCGGAGGGATCCCCACAGAGAACACTGAAGCTTTCTTT
NA	TRBV4-1	NA	TRBJ1-5	CASSQGIDQPQHF	TGCGCCAGCAGCCAAGGAATAGATCAGCCCCAGCATTTT
NA	TRBV5-6	NA	TRBJ2-1	CASSLVDSYNEQFF	TGTGCCAGCAGCTTGGTGGACAGCTACAATGAGCAGTTCTTC
once	TRBV7-9	TRBD2	TRBJ2-3	CASSFLAGGSTDTQYF	TGTGCCAGCAGCTTCCTAGCGGGAGGTAGCACAGATACGCAGTATTTT
once	TRBV7-3	NA	TRBJ2-3	CASSLTYRSLPDTQYF	TGTGCCAGCAGCTTAACGTACAGGTCCCTTCCAGATACGCAGTATTTT
NA	TRBV5-1	TRBD1	TRBJ2-3	CASSLTGGLEDTQYF	TGCGCCAGCAGCTTGACAGGGGGCCTCGAAGATACGCAGTATTTT
NA	TRBV28	NA	TRBJ2-7	CASSSDRFPPPGQYF	TGTGCCAGCAGTTCAGACAGGTTCCCCCCTCCCGGCCAGTACTTC
NA	TRBV27	TRBD1	TRBJ2-4	CASSPGQGLAKNIQYF	TGTGCCAGCAGTCCAGGACAGGGGTTAGCCAAAAACATTCAGTACTTC
NA	TRBV19	NA	TRBJ2-7	CASSTYRLPYEQYF	TGTGCCAGTAGTACATACAGGTTGCCCTACGAGCAGTACTTC
NA	TRBV5-4	NA	TRBJ2-5	CASSPPQAEGQETQYF	TGTGCCAGCAGCCCCCCACAGGCGGAGGGCCAAGAGACCCAGTACTTC
NA	TRBV9	NA	TRBJ2-3	CASSVLPAGTADTQYF	TGTGCCAGCAGCGTACTTCCGGCGGGGACAGCAGATACGCAGTATTTT
NA	TRBV4-3	NA	TRBJ1-5	CASSQDKVTPYQPQHF	TGCGCCAGCAGCCAAGATAAGGTGACACCCTATCAGCCCCAGCATTTT
once	TRBV5-4	TRBD2	TRBJ2-5	CASSRGLAGFQETQYF	TGTGCCAGCAGCCGCGGACTAGCGGGATTCCAAGAGACCCAGTACTTC
NA	TRBV5-1	NA	TRBJ2-5	CASSFLGWGSGETQYF	TGCGCCAGCAGCTTTCTTGGGTGGGGCAGCGGCGAGACCCAGTACTTC
NA	TRBV28	NA	TRBJ1-1	CASSFSGGTLNTEAFF	TGTGCCAGCAGCTTTTCCGGCGGGACCTTGAACACTGAAGCTTTCTTT
NA	TRBV2	NA	TRBJ2-2	CASSGDLGAGELFF	TGTGCCAGCAGTGGGGATTTGGGGGCCGGGGAGCTGTTTTTT
NA	TRBV18	NA	TRBJ1-1	CASSRTANTEAFF	TGTGCCAGCTCACGGACAGCAAACACTGAAGCTTTCTTT
NA	TRBV9	TRBD1	TRBJ1-4	CASSVSQGAHEKLFF	TGTGCCAGCAGCGTAAGCCAGGGGGCCCATGAAAAACTGTTTTTT
NA	TRBV2	NA	TRBJ1-5	CATTSEAKQPQHF	TGTGCCACCACCTCAGAGGCCAAACAGCCCCAGCATTTT
NA	TRBV19	NA	TRBJ1-3	CASRSSGNTIYF	TGTGCCAGTAGGAGCTCTGGAAACACCATATATTTT
NA	TRBV27	NA	TRBJ2-3	CASRNRRTSTDTQYF	TGTGCCAGCAGAAACAGGAGAACTAGCACAGATACGCAGTATTTT
NA	TRBV28	TRBD1	TRBJ1-2	CASSSLLSGQGSYGYTF	TGTGCCAGCAGTTCATTACTTTCAGGACAGGGGAGCTATGGCTACACCTTC
NA	TRBV5-1	NA	TRBJ2-7	CASSRTPNPYEQYF	TGCGCCAGCAGCAGGACGCCTAACCCCTACGAGCAGTACTTC
NA	TRBV6-1	TRBD2	TRBJ2-1	CASSERREDPYNEQFF	TGTGCCAGCAGTGAACGTCGGGAGGACCCCTACAATGAGCAGTTCTTC
NA	TRBV10-3	NA	TRBJ2-7	CAISDSLYEQYF	TGTGCCATCAGTGACAGCCTCTACGAGCAGTACTTC
once	TRBV6-5	NA	TRBJ2-4	CASSYGAVAKNIQYF	TGTGCCAGCAGTTACGGGGCGGTAGCCAAAAACATTCAGTACTTC
NA	TRBV5-1	TRBD2	TRBJ2-1	CASSLGAGGLGNEQFF	TGCGCCAGCAGCTTGGGTGCGGGAGGGTTAGGCAATGAGCAGTTCTTC
NA	TRBV4-2	TRBD1	TRBJ1-5	CASSQDRRTGEGQPQHF	TGTGCCAGCAGCCAAGATCGAAGGACAGGGGAAGGACAGCCCCAGCATTTT
NA	TRBV4-3	NA	TRBJ1-2	CASSQELRAAYGYTF	TGCGCCAGCAGCCAAGAGTTGCGGGCTGCCTATGGCTACACCTTC
NA	TRBV10-3	NA	TRBJ2-7	CAISELGTAGRAEQYF	TGTGCCATCAGTGAGCTTGGGACAGCGGGGCGAGCCGAGCAGTACTTC
NA	TRBV5-1	TRBD1	TRBJ2-7	CASSWTGTDHEQYF	TGCGCCAGCAGCTGGACCGGGACAGACCACGAGCAGTACTTC
NA	TRBV9	TRBD2	TRBJ2-2	CASSVVASGYPGELFF	TGTGCCAGCAGCGTGGTGGCTAGCGGGTACCCCGGGGAGCTGTTTTTT
NA	TRBV7-9	NA	TRBJ2-2	CASSLRRELFF	TGTGCCAGCAGCTTGAGGAGGGAGCTGTTTTTT
NA	TRBV11-3	NA	TRBJ2-2	CASSLSSNTGELFF	TGTGCCAGCAGCTTATCGTCTAACACCGGGGAGCTGTTTTTT
NA	TRBV6-1	NA	TRBJ2-4	CASSEARGYGSKNIQYF	TGTGCCAGCAGTGAAGCGAGGGGGTATGGATCCAAAAACATTCAGTACTTC
NA	TRBV5-1	TRBD2	TRBJ2-7	CASSLGVGGGIDEQYF	TGCGCCAGCAGCCTGGGTGTTGGGGGAGGGATCGACGAGCAGTACTTC
NA	TRBV7-3	TRBD2	TRBJ2-1	CASSLLGLADGNEQFF	TGTGCCAGCAGCTTACTGGGACTAGCGGACGGTAATGAGCAGTTCTTC
once	TRBV27	TRBD2	TRBJ2-3	CASSLWSSGSRDTQYF	TGTGCCAGCAGTTTATGGTCTAGCGGGAGCCGAGATACGCAGTATTTT
NA	TRBV19	NA	TRBJ2-2	CASSIAGWSITGELFF	TGTGCCAGTAGTATAGCGGGGTGGTCTATCACCGGGGAGCTGTTTTTT
NA	TRBV5-1	NA	TRBJ2-2	CASSPDIANTGELFF	TGCGCCAGCAGCCCGGACATCGCGAACACCGGGGAGCTGTTTTTT
NA	TRBV29-1	NA	TRBJ2-5	CSVEDTYQETQYF	TGCAGCGTTGAAGATACCTACCAAGAGACCCAGTACTTC
NA	TRBV5-4	TRBD2	TRBJ2-1	CASSGPGRALDEQFF	TGTGCCAGCAGCGGACCCGGGAGGGCATTGGATGAGCAGTTCTTC
NA	TRBV5-1	TRBD1	TRBJ1-4	CASSPGQWNEKLFF	TGCGCCAGCAGCCCGGGACAGTGGAATGAAAAACTGTTTTTT
once	TRBV7-2	TRBD2	TRBJ2-7	CASSFSRVTSAAYEQYF	TGTGCCAGCAGCTTTAGTAGGGTAACTAGCGCGGCCTACGAGCAGTACTTC
few	TRBV28	TRBD2	TRBJ2-2	CASTRPGTSGVGGELFF	TGTGCCAGCACTCGCCCCGGGACTAGCGGAGTAGGAGGGGAGCTGTTTTTT
NA	TRBV12-2	NA	TRBJ2-7	CASRLKRTGGHEQYF	TGTGCAAGTCGCTTAAAGAGGACAGGCGGGCACGAGCAGTACTTC
NA	TRBV5-1	NA	TRBJ1-2	CASSDQSPRANAYGYTF	TGCGCCAGCAGCGACCAAAGTCCCCGGGCCAACGCGTATGGCTACACCTTC
NA	TRBV7-9	NA	TRBJ1-2	CASSGSSGRTNYGYTF	TGTGCCAGCAGCGGGTCGTCAGGCCGAACTAACTATGGCTACACCTTC
NA	TRBV28	NA	TRBJ1-4	CASSLNEKLFF	TGTGCCAGCAGCCTTAATGAAAAACTGTTTTTT
few	TRBV30	TRBD2	TRBJ2-7	CAWKGGIAWGEQYF	TGTGCCTGGAAGGGAGGGATCGCATGGGGGGAGCAGTACTTC
NA	TRBV28	NA	TRBJ1-5	CASSRSRWQPQHF	TGTGCCAGCAGCCGTAGTAGGTGGCAGCCCCAGCATTTT
NA	TRBV27	NA	TRBJ2-7	CASSLFSRSYEQYF	TGTGCCAGCAGTTTATTCTCCAGATCCTACGAGCAGTACTTC
NA	TRBV7-9	NA	TRBJ1-2	CAIPLGTSGYTF	TGTGCAATACCGCTTGGGACGTCTGGCTACACCTTC